Presented here are 17 T cell receptor beta chains from one specimen sequenced in a study of T cells in tuberculosis. The assay was immunoSEQ multiplex PCR, and TCRdb's table has in-frame clones only and misses some. The data hold approximately 30,000 clones, with 91% observed a single time. What was sequenced was PBMCs. The receptor source for this set is a donor between 5 and 29 years old with latent tuberculosis or without tuberculosis infection.

The chain recombines TRBV7-2 with TRBJ2-1; weak D call: TRBD2 (6 bases). There are 15 residues in the CDR3. CDR1 and CDR2 from the germline V gene are SGHTA and FQGNSA. Between the trimmed V and J ends, which lost 2 bases and 2 bases, there was a span of 10 bases. CDR3 protein: CASSLYGGPYNEQFF. CDR3 bases: TGTGCCAGCAGCTTATACGGGGGACCCTACAATGAGCAGTTCTTC.

The chain joins TRBV5-4 to TRBJ2-2, with D possibly matching TRBD1 (5 bases). This CDR3 is built from 14 residues. V lost 0 bases and J 2 bases, leaving 5 bases between the germline ends. Looked up from germline, CDR1 is SGHNT and CDR2 is YYREEE (reference sequence). CDR3 sequence reads: CASSLGTNTGELFF. The CDR3, as DNA: TGTGCCAGCAGCTTGGGGACAAACACCGGGGAGCTGTTTTTT. The variable domain in full, with the rest retrieved from reference TRBV5-4 and TRBJ2-2, is ETGVTQSPTHLIKTRGQQVTLRCSSQSGHNTVSWYQQALGQGPQFIFQYYREEENGRGNFPPRFSGLQFPNYSSELNVNALELDDSALYLCASSLGTNTGELFFGEGSRLTVL.

The chain carries TRBV7-9 and TRBJ2-3; 7 bases agree with TRBD1. The ends lost 3 bases at V and 2 bases at J; junction bases unmatched: 2. The germline CDR1 and CDR2 sequences are SEHNR and FQNEAQ (reference sequence). The CDR3 length is 14 residues. The CDR3 bases are TGTGCCAGCAGCTTGGGACAGCCCACAGATACGCAGTATTTT. Its translation is CASSLGQPTDTQYF.

The chain links TRBV19 to TRBJ2-1; possible D gene TRBD1, 6 bases. CDR1 and CDR2 from the germline V gene are LNHDA and SQIVND (reference sequence). The V end lost 7 bases, the J end lost 0 bases, and 10 bases lay between the germline ends. The length of the CDR3 is 14 residues. CDR3 region: CASTGRGSYNEQFF. CDR3 in DNA: TGTGCCAGTACGGGCAGGGGCTCCTACAATGAGCAGTTCTTC.

J is TRBJ1-4 and V is TRBV11-2; D call uncertain. CDR1 SGHAT and CDR2 FQNNGV come from the germline V gene. The CDR3 loop spans 14 amino acids. V was pared by 1 base and J by 4 bases, with 7 bases between. The CDR3 DNA is TGTGCCAGCAGCTTAGGTCAGTTTAATGAAAAACTGTTTTTT. Its translation: CASSLGQFNEKLFF.

This chain uses TRBV7-8 with TRBJ1-5, with a tentative D call TRBD1 (6 bases). Germline V gene sequence: CDR1 SGHVS, CDR2 FQNEAQ. The CDR3 totals 15 residues. Trimming took 1 base from V and 7 from J, leaving 14 bases between them. The CDR3 nucleotides are TGTGCCAGCAGCTTAGGCGGGGGGGGCGGGCAGCCCCAGCATTTT. It translates to CASSLGGGGGQPQHF.

The rearrangement joins TRBV5-4 to TRBJ2-6, with D uncertain. CDR3 length equals 15 residues. The V end was cut by 7 bases, the J end by 0 bases, with 11 bases between. Germline V gene sequence: CDR1 SGHNT, CDR2 YYREEE (reference sequence). CDR3 residues: CASRSQDSGANVLTF. Here the CDR3 DNA reads TGTGCCAGCCGGTCCCAGGACTCTGGGGCCAACGTCCTGACTTTC.

The chain joins TRBV11-2 to TRBJ2-1, with 10 positions matching TRBD2. The V gene's germline CDR1 is SGHAT and CDR2 FQNNGV. V trimming: 3 bases; J trimming: 6 bases; junction bases outside the gene matches: 2. The CDR3 runs to 14 residues. This chain's CDR3 is CASSFGTSANEQFF. The CDR3, as DNA: TGTGCCAGCAGCTTCGGGACTAGCGCCAATGAGCAGTTCTTC.

The V gene is TRBV5-4, the J gene TRBJ2-3; D possibly corresponds to TRBD1 (6 bases). The CDR3 loop spans 15 amino acids. V lost 6 bases and J 0 bases, leaving 14 bases between the germline ends. Per the germline V gene, CDR1 is SGHNT and CDR2 is YYREEE (reference sequence). The CDR3 here is CASTLGGPSTDTQYF. The CDR3 coding sequence is TGTGCCAGCACCTTAGGGGGTCCGAGCACAGATACGCAGTATTTT.

V gene TRBV9 combines with J gene TRBJ2-5; 7 bases match TRBD2. With 4 bases clipped from V and 2 bases from J, the junction kept 11 bases outside the gene matches. The CDR3 length is 16 residues. Germline assignment: CDR1 SGDLS and CDR2 YYNGEE. CDR3 DNA: TGTGCCAGCAGCTCCGGTTGGAGGGGACTACAAGAGACCCAGTACTTC. This translates into CASSSGWRGLQETQYF.

V gene TRBV7-2 combines with J gene TRBJ1-1; D is undetermined. The CDR3 runs 15 residues. Deletions cut 6 bases from V and 1 base from J, with 15 bases between. Looked up from germline, CDR1 is SGHTA and CDR2 is FQGNSA. The CDR3 is CASRVRLLGNTEAFF. In DNA, the CDR3 is TGTGCCAGCAGAGTACGTTTACTTGGGAACACTGAAGCTTTCTTT.

The V gene is TRBV19, the J gene TRBJ1-1; the match to TRBD1 covers 7 bases. The germline V gene has CDR1 LNHDA and CDR2 SQIVND (reference sequence). V was pared by 5 bases and J by 0 bases, with 6 bases of the junction left unmatched. This CDR3 has 15 amino acids. The CDR3 sequence: CASSLLRGMNTEAFF. The CDR3 DNA follows: TGTGCCAGTAGTCTCCTCAGGGGGATGAACACTGAAGCTTTCTTT.

J is TRBJ2-5 and V is TRBV5-4; D uncertain. This CDR3 contains 14 residues. V shed 0 bases and J shed 3 bases, with 9 bases lying between them. Germline CDR1 reads SGHNT; CDR2 reads YYREEE (reference sequence). The CDR3 loop reads CASSLGQVEETQYF. CDR3 nucleotides: TGTGCCAGCAGCTTGGGGCAGGTGGAAGAGACCCAGTACTTC.

The J gene is TRBJ1-4, the V gene TRBV30, with D maybe TRBD1 (5 bases). The CDR3 runs 15 residues. Germline-derived CDR1 and CDR2 are GTSNPN and SVGIG (reference sequence). V lost 4 bases and J 7 bases, leaving 19 bases between the germline ends. CDR3 nucleotide sequence: TGTGCCTGGAATACTAAAGGGGCTAGGGGTGAAAAACTGTTTTTT. It translates to CAWNTKGARGEKLFF.

The DNA for the CDR3 is TGTGCCAGCGGGGGACAGGCCAATCAGCCCCAGCATTTT. Translated: CASGGQANQPQHF. The gene calls are TRBV6-1 and TRBJ1-5; 8 positions match TRBD1. CDR1 and CDR2 from the germline V gene are MNHNS and SASEGT. V gave up 8 bases and J gave up 3 bases; unmatched junction bases: 3. CDR3 length equals 13 residues.

The chain carries TRBV28 and TRBJ1-3; TRBD1 aligns across 8 bases. Germline V gene lookup returns CDR1 MDHEN and CDR2 SYDVKM. With 5 bases clipped from V and 0 bases from J, the junction kept 21 bases outside the gene matches. The CDR3 consists of 21 residues. The CDR3 nucleotides are TGTGCCAGCAGTCCCACGACCTTAACACCGGGACAGGTTTCCTCTGGAAACACCATATATTTT. This codes for CASSPTTLTPGQVSSGNTIYF. The full variable domain, in which reference TRBV28 and TRBJ1-3 provide the parts outside the CDR3, is DVKVTQSSRYLVKRTGEKVFLECVQDMDHENMFWYRQDPGLGLRLIYFSYDVKMKEKGDIPEGYSVSREKKERFSLILESASTNQTSMYLCASSPTTLTPGQVSSGNTIYFGEGSWLTVV.

This chain uses TRBV7-2 with TRBJ2-3; TRBD1 agrees at 7 bases. The CDR3 has 13 residues. Germline trimming cut 5 bases from V and 7 bases from J; bases unmatched to any gene: 6. The V gene's germline CDR1 is SGHTA and CDR2 FQGNSA. The CDR3 DNA follows: TGTGCCAGCAGCCTCACAGGGGTCAATACGCAGTATTTT. It encodes CASSLTGVNTQYF.